Shown below are 18 T cell receptor beta chains from a single sample sequenced in a study of blood T cell repertoires in COVID-19. The data were produced by immunoSEQ multiplex PCR, yet TCRdb's version contains in-frame clones alone and is incomplete. The sample records fewer than 200,000 clones, about 86% being singletons. What was sequenced was peripheral blood. The receptors stem from a woman under 30 who had recovered from COVID-19.

V and J are TRBV9 and TRBJ2-1; TRBD2 aligns across 8 bases. Germline V CDR1 and CDR2: SGDLS, YYNGEE. With V trimmed by 0 bases and J by 0 bases, 5 bases remained unmatched. This CDR3 region has 17 residues. The CDR3 sequence is CASSVASSGSSYNEQFF. CDR3 bases: TGTGCCAGCAGCGTAGCTTCCAGCGGGAGCTCCTACAATGAGCAGTTCTTC.

This clone was detected a few times. This chain uses TRBV23-1 with TRBJ1-2; D unresolved. TRBV23-1 is annotated as an ORF whose role is uncertain. The V gene lost 5 bases and the J gene lost 0 bases, with 13 bases spanning the gap. This CDR3 has 15 amino acids. CDR3 region: CASSSLLRPNYGYTF. The CDR3 region has the DNA TGCGCCAGCAGTTCTCTATTGCGTCCTAACTATGGCTACACCTTC.

The chain has TRBV12-3 or TRBV12-4 and TRBJ1-2; 7 nucleotides match TRBD1. The V and J ends lost 3 bases and 6 bases, in that order; junction bases with no gene match: 4. The CDR3 contains 13 residues. The DNA for the CDR3 is TGTGCCAGCAGTTTCGGGGGACAGAATGGCTACACCTTC. Its translation: CASSFGGQNGYTF.

The chain employs TRBV4-3 and TRBJ1-3; maybe TRBD1 (5 bases). Trimming stripped 1 base from V and 2 bases from J, with 15 bases between. Germline V gives CDR1 LGHNA, CDR2 YSLEER. CDR3 length: 17 amino acids. CDR3 region: CASSQVVGGSTGNTIYF. The CDR3 DNA is TGCGCCAGCAGCCAAGTCGTGGGGGGAAGTACTGGAAACACCATATATTTT.

This clone has only one observation. The CDR3 sequence: CASRGTNQPQHF. As DNA, the CDR3 is TGTGCCAGCAGGGGCACCAATCAGCCCCAGCATTTT. This chain uses TRBV6-5 with TRBJ1-5; D is undetermined. Looked up from germline, CDR1 is MNHEY and CDR2 is SVGAGI. V shed 6 bases and J shed 3 bases, with 6 bases lying between them. The CDR3 totals 12 residues.

V usage is TRBV7-2 and J usage is TRBJ2-1, with 7 positions matching TRBD1. Germline CDR1 reads SGHTA; CDR2 reads FQGNSA. The CDR3 is made up of 15 amino acids. The V gene end was trimmed by 7 bases and the J gene end by 2 bases; junction bases not matched to a gene: 8. CDR3 residues: CASTLGQGAYNEQFF. Written as DNA, the CDR3 is TGTGCCAGCACCCTGGGGCAGGGGGCCTACAATGAGCAGTTCTTC.

This clone appeared a single time. The chain links TRBV7-2 to TRBJ2-7; D is possibly TRBD2 (6 bases). V lost 3 bases to trimming and J lost 3 bases, with 9 bases between them. The CDR3 is 13 residues long. Germline lookup yields CDR1 SGHTA and CDR2 FQGNSA. The CDR3 spells CASSFGSRYEQYV. The DNA of the CDR3 is TGTGCCAGCAGCTTCGGGAGCCGCTACGAGCAGTACGTC.

The gene calls are TRBV5-4 and TRBJ2-7; tentatively, D is TRBD1 (6 bases). Deletions cut 0 bases from V and 3 bases from J, with 10 bases between. The CDR3 loop spans 14 amino acids. Germline loops: CDR1 SGHNT, CDR2 YYREEE (reference sequence). This chain's CDR3 is CASSLGGQYYEQYF. In DNA form, the CDR3 reads TGTGCCAGCAGCTTGGGAGGACAGTACTACGAGCAGTACTTC. Full variable domain (rest looked up from reference TRBV5-4 and TRBJ2-7): ETGVTQSPTHLIKTRGQQVTLRCSSQSGHNTVSWYQQALGQGPQFIFQYYREEENGRGNFPPRFSGLQFPNYSSELNVNALELDDSALYLCASSLGGQYYEQYFGPGTRLTVT.

The V call is TRBV14, the J call TRBJ1-3; 7 nucleotides align to TRBD1. This CDR3 region has 17 residues. J lost 0 bases, V lost 0 bases, and 5 bases had no gene match. Germline-derived CDR1 and CDR2 are SGHDN and FVKESK. The CDR3 nucleotides are TGTGCCAGCAGCCAAGATATCTGGACAGGCTCTGGAAACACCATATATTTT. Translated: CASSQDIWTGSGNTIYF.

The J gene is TRBJ1-2, the V gene TRBV7-9; 11 bases map to TRBD1. This CDR3 contains 15 residues. V was clipped by 1 base and J by 6 bases; unmatched bases: 4. Germline V gives CDR1 SEHNR, CDR2 FQNEAQ (reference sequence). The CDR3 region has the DNA TGTGCCAGCAGCTTAGTTTGGGACAGGGGGAATGGCTACACCTTC. Its protein is CASSLVWDRGNGYTF.

V gene TRBV6-5 combines with J gene TRBJ2-4; maybe TRBD1 (5 bases). This CDR3 region has 15 residues. Germline CDR1 reads MNHEY; CDR2 reads SVGAGI. Trimming took 0 bases from V and 8 from J, leaving 14 bases between them. The CDR3 region is CASSYSGEPWYIQYF. CDR3 sequence (DNA): TGTGCCAGCAGTTACTCAGGGGAACCTTGGTACATTCAGTACTTC.

V and J are TRBV7-8 and TRBJ2-3; a possible D gene is TRBD1 (6 bases). V was cut by 4 bases and J by 4 bases, with 15 bases left in between. Germline V gives CDR1 SGHVS, CDR2 FQNEAQ. The CDR3 consists of 15 residues. CDR3 residues: CASSSGVGPADTQYF. CDR3 coding DNA: TGTGCCAGCAGCTCAGGGGTAGGGCCCGCAGATACGCAGTATTTT. The full variable domain, rest sourced from reference TRBV7-8 and TRBJ2-3, is GAGVSQSPRYKVAKRGQDVALRCDPISGHVSLFWYQQALGQGPEFLTYFQNEAQLDKSGLPSDRFFAERPEGSVSTLKIQRTQQEDSAVYLCASSSGVGPADTQYFGPGTRLTVL.

The chain links TRBV5-1 to TRBJ2-2; 9 bases map to TRBD1. The V and J ends lost 3 bases and 4 bases, in that order; junction bases with no gene match: 7. Germline V gene sequence: CDR1 SGHRS, CDR2 YFSETQ. The CDR3 spans 16 residues. This CDR3 reads CASSSTTGGGTGELFF. Here the CDR3 DNA reads TGCGCCAGCAGCTCGACGACAGGGGGAGGCACCGGGGAGCTGTTTTTT.

The chain combines TRBV11-2 with TRBJ1-6, with a tentative D call TRBD1 (5 bases). Trimming stripped 0 bases from V and 9 bases from J, with 9 bases between. Per the germline V gene, CDR1 is SGHAT and CDR2 is FQNNGV. The length of the CDR3 is 14 residues. The CDR3 loop is CASSLDWQGSPLHF. CDR3 sequence (DNA): TGTGCCAGCAGCTTAGATTGGCAGGGTTCACCCCTCCACTTT.

The genes are TRBV5-1 and TRBJ2-6; no clear D gene. Germline CDR1 SGHRS, CDR2 YFSETQ. With 10 bases removed from V and 4 bases from J, the gap between germline ends came to 24 bases. The CDR3 sequence is 17 residues long. Here the CDR3 reads CASQWALGSSGANVLTF. The CDR3 DNA follows: TGCGCCTCCCAGTGGGCTTTGGGTTCCTCAGGGGCCAACGTCCTGACTTTC. Based on the CDR3 plus reference TRBV5-1 and TRBJ2-6, the full variable domain is KAGVTQTPRYLIKTRGQQVTLSCSPISGHRSVSWYQQTPGQGLQFLFEYFSETQRNKGNFPGRFSGRQFSNSRSEMNVSTLELGDSALYLCASQWALGSSGANVLTFGAGSRLTVL.

This chain uses TRBV5-4 with TRBJ1-6; D unresolved. Germline CDR1 is SGHNT and CDR2 is YYREEE (reference sequence). V lost 3 bases to trimming and J lost 5 bases, with 9 bases between them. CDR3 length: 14 amino acids. CDR3 coding DNA: TGTGCCAGCAGCTCGGGTCAGAATAATTCACCCCTCCACTTT. Translation gives CASSSGQNNSPLHF. Full variable domain (rest looked up from reference TRBV5-4 and TRBJ1-6): ETGVTQSPTHLIKTRGQQVTLRCSSQSGHNTVSWYQQALGQGPQFIFQYYREEENGRGNFPPRFSGLQFPNYSSELNVNALELDDSALYLCASSSGQNNSPLHFGNGTRLTVT.

The chain uses TRBV19 and TRBJ2-1; 12 nucleotides agree with TRBD1. The CDR3 is 14 amino acids. Germline V gene data show CDR1 as LNHDA and CDR2 as SQIVND (reference sequence). The J segment lost 6 bases and the V segment lost 6 bases, leaving 3 bases of the junction unmatched. The CDR3 sequence is CASRGQGAGNEQFF. CDR3 DNA sequence: TGTGCCAGTAGGGGACAGGGGGCCGGCAATGAGCAGTTCTTC.

The chain has TRBV4-1 and TRBJ1-5, with 8 positions matching TRBD1. V lost 3 bases, J lost 3 bases, and 7 bases stayed unmatched. The CDR3 runs 16 residues. Germline-derived CDR1 and CDR2 are MGHRA and YSYEKL. CDR3 sequence: CASSQGGTGFNQPQHF. CDR3 sequence (DNA): TGCGCCAGCAGCCAGGGGGGGACAGGCTTCAATCAGCCCCAGCATTTT.